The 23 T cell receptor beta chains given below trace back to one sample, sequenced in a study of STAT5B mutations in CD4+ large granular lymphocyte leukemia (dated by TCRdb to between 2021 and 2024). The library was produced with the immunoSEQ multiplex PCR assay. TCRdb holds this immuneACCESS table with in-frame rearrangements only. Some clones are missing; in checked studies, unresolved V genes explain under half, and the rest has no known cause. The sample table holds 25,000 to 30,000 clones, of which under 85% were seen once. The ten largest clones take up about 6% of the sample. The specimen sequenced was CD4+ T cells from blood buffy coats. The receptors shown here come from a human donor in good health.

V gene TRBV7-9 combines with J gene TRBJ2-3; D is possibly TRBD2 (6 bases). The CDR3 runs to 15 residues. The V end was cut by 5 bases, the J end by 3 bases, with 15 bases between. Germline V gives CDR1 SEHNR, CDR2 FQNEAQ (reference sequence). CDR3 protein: CASSPRGGDTDTQYF. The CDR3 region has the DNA TGTGCCAGCAGCCCAAGGGGCGGGGATACAGATACGCAGTATTTT.

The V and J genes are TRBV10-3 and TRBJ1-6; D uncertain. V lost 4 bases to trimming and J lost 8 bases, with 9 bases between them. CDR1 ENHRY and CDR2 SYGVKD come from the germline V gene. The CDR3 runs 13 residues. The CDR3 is CAISAVQDSPLHF. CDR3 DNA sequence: TGTGCCATCAGTGCGGTGCAGGATTCACCCCTCCACTTT.

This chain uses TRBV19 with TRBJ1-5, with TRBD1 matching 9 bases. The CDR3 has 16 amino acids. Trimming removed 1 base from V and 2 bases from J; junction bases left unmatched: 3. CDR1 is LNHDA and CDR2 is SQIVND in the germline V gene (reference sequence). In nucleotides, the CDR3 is TGTGCCAGTAGTATAGGGGGACAGGGAGGCAATCAGCCCCAGCATTTT. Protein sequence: CASSIGGQGGNQPQHF.

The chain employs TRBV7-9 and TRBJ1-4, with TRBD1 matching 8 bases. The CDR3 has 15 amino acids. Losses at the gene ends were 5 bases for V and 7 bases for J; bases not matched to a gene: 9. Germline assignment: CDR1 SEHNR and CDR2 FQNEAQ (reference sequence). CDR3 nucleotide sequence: TGTGCCAGCAGCCCCAGACAGGGGATGGGTGAAAAACTGTTTTTT. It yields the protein CASSPRQGMGEKLFF.

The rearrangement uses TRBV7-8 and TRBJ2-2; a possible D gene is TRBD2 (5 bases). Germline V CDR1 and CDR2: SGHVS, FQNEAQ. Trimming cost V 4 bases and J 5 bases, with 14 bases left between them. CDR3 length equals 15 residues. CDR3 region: CASSWPRWETGELFF. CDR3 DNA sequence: TGTGCCAGCAGCTGGCCTCGGTGGGAGACCGGGGAGCTGTTTTTT. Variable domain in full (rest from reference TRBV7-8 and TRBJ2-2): GAGVSQSPRYKVAKRGQDVALRCDPISGHVSLFWYQQALGQGPEFLTYFQNEAQLDKSGLPSDRFFAERPEGSVSTLKIQRTQQEDSAVYLCASSWPRWETGELFFGEGSRLTVL.

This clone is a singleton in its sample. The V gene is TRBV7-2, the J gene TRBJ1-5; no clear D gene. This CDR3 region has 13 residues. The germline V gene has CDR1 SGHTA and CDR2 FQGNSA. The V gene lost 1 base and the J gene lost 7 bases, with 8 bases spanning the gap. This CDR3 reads CASSLEFWQPQHF. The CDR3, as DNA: TGTGCCAGCAGCTTAGAGTTCTGGCAGCCCCAGCATTTT.

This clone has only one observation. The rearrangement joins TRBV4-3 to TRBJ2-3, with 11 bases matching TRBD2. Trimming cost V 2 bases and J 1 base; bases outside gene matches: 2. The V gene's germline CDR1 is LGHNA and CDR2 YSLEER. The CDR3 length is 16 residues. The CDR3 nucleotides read TGCGCCAGCAGCCAAAAGACTAGCGGGGGCACAGATACGCAGTATTTT. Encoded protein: CASSQKTSGGTDTQYF.

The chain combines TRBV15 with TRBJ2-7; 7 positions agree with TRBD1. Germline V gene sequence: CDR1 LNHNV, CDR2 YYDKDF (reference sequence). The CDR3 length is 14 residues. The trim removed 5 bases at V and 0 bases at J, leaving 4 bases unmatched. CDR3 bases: TGTGCCACCAGCCCGGACAGGAGCTCCTACGAGCAGTACGTC. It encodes CATSPDRSSYEQYV.

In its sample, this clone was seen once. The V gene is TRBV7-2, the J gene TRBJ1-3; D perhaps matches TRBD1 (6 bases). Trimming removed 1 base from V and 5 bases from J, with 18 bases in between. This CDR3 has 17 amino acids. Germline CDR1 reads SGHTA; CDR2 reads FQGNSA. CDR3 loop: CASSLVDRPHIRNTIYF. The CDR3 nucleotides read TGTGCCAGCAGCTTAGTGGACAGACCACATATTAGAAACACCATATATTTT.

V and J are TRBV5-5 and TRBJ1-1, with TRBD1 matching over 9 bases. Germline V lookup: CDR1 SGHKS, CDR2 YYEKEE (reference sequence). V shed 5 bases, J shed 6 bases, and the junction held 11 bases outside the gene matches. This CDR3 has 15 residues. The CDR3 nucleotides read TGTGCCAGCAGTCAGACGGGACAGGGAACGGCTGAAGCTTTCTTT. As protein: CASSQTGQGTAEAFF.

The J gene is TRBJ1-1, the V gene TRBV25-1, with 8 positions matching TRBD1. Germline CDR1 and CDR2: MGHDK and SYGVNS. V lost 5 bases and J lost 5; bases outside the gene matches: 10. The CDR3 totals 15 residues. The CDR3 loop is CASSFPGQASTEAFF. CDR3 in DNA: TGTGCCAGCAGTTTTCCGGGACAGGCTTCGACTGAAGCTTTCTTT.

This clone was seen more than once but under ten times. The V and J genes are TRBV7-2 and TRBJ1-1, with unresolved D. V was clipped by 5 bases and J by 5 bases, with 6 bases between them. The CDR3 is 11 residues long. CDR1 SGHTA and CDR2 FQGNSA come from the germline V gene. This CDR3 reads CASSPYTEAFF. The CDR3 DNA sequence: TGTGCCAGCAGCCCTTATACTGAAGCTTTCTTT.

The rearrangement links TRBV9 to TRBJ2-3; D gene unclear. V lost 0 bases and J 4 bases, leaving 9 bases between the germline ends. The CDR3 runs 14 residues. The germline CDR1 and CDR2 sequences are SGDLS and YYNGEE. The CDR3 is CASSVGGLADTQYF. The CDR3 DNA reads TGTGCCAGCAGCGTAGGAGGTCTGGCAGATACGCAGTATTTT.

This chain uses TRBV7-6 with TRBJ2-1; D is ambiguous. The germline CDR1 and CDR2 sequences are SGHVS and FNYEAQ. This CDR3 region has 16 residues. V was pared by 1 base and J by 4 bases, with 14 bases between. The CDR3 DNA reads TGTGCCAGCAGCTTAGGCGGTACTCAGATTTACAATGAGCAGTTCTTC. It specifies CASSLGGTQIYNEQFF.

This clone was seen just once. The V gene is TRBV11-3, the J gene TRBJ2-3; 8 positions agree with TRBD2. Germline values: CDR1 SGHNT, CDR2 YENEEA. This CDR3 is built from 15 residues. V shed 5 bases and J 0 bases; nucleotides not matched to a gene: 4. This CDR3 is CASSRGGPSTDTQYF. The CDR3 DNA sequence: TGTGCCAGCAGCCGCGGGGGGCCCAGCACAGATACGCAGTATTTT.

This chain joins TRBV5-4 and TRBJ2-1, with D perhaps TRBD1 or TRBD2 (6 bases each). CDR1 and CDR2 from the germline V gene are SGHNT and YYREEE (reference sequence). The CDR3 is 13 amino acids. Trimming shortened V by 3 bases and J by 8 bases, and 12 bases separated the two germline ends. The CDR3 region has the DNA TGTGCCAGCAGCTGGAGGGGGTTGGATGAGCAGTTCTTC. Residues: CASSWRGLDEQFF. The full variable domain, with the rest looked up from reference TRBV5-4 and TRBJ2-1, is ETGVTQSPTHLIKTRGQQVTLRCSSQSGHNTVSWYQQALGQGPQFIFQYYREEENGRGNFPPRFSGLQFPNYSSELNVNALELDDSALYLCASSWRGLDEQFFGPGTRLTVL.

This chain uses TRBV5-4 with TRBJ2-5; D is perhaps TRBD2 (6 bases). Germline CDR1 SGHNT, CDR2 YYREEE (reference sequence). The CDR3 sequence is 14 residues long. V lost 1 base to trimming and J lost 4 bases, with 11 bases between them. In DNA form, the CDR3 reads TGTGCCAGCAGCTTGTCGCAGGGAGGAGAGACCCAGTACTTC. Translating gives CASSLSQGGETQYF.

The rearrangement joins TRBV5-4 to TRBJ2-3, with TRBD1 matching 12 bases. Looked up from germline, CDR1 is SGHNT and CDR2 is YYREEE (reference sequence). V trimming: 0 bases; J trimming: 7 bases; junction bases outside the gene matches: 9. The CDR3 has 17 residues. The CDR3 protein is CASSLGDPGQGAHTQYF. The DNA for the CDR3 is TGTGCCAGCAGCTTGGGGGATCCGGGACAGGGGGCACATACGCAGTATTTT.

The CDR3 reads CASSLEGRNTEAFF. The CDR3 region has the DNA TGTGCCAGCAGCTTAGAGGGACGGAACACTGAAGCTTTCTTT. V usage is TRBV7-2 and J usage is TRBJ1-1; a weak D match, TRBD1 (5 bases). V was cut by 1 base and J by 1 base, with 7 bases left in between. This CDR3 has 14 residues. CDR1 is SGHTA and CDR2 is FQGNSA in the germline V gene.

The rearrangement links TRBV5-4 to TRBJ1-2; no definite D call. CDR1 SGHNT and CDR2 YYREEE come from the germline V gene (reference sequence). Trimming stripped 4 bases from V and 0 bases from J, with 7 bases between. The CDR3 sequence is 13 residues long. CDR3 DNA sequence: TGTGCCAGCAGCCGAAGTACTAACTATGGCTACACCTTC. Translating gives CASSRSTNYGYTF.

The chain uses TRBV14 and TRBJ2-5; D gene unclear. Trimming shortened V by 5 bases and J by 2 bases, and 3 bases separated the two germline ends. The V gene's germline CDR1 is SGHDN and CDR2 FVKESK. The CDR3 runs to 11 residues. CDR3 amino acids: CASSRQETQYF. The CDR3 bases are TGTGCCAGCAGCAGACAAGAGACCCAGTACTTC.

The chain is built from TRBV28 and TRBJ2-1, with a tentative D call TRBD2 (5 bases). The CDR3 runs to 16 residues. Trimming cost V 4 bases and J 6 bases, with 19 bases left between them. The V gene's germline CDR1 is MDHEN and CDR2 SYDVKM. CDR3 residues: CASSSRTSASGNEQFF. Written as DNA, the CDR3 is TGTGCCAGCAGTTCGAGAACTAGTGCCTCCGGCAATGAGCAGTTCTTC.

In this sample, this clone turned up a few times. The chain's CDR3 is CASTQMVGQGLQYF. CDR3 bases: TGTGCCAGCACTCAAATGGTGGGACAGGGGCTACAGTACTTC. This sequence joins TRBV21-1 and TRBJ2-7; TRBD1, the table's D call, lacks a check against the DNA. TRBV21-1 is listed as a pseudogene. The CDR3 is made up of 14 amino acids.